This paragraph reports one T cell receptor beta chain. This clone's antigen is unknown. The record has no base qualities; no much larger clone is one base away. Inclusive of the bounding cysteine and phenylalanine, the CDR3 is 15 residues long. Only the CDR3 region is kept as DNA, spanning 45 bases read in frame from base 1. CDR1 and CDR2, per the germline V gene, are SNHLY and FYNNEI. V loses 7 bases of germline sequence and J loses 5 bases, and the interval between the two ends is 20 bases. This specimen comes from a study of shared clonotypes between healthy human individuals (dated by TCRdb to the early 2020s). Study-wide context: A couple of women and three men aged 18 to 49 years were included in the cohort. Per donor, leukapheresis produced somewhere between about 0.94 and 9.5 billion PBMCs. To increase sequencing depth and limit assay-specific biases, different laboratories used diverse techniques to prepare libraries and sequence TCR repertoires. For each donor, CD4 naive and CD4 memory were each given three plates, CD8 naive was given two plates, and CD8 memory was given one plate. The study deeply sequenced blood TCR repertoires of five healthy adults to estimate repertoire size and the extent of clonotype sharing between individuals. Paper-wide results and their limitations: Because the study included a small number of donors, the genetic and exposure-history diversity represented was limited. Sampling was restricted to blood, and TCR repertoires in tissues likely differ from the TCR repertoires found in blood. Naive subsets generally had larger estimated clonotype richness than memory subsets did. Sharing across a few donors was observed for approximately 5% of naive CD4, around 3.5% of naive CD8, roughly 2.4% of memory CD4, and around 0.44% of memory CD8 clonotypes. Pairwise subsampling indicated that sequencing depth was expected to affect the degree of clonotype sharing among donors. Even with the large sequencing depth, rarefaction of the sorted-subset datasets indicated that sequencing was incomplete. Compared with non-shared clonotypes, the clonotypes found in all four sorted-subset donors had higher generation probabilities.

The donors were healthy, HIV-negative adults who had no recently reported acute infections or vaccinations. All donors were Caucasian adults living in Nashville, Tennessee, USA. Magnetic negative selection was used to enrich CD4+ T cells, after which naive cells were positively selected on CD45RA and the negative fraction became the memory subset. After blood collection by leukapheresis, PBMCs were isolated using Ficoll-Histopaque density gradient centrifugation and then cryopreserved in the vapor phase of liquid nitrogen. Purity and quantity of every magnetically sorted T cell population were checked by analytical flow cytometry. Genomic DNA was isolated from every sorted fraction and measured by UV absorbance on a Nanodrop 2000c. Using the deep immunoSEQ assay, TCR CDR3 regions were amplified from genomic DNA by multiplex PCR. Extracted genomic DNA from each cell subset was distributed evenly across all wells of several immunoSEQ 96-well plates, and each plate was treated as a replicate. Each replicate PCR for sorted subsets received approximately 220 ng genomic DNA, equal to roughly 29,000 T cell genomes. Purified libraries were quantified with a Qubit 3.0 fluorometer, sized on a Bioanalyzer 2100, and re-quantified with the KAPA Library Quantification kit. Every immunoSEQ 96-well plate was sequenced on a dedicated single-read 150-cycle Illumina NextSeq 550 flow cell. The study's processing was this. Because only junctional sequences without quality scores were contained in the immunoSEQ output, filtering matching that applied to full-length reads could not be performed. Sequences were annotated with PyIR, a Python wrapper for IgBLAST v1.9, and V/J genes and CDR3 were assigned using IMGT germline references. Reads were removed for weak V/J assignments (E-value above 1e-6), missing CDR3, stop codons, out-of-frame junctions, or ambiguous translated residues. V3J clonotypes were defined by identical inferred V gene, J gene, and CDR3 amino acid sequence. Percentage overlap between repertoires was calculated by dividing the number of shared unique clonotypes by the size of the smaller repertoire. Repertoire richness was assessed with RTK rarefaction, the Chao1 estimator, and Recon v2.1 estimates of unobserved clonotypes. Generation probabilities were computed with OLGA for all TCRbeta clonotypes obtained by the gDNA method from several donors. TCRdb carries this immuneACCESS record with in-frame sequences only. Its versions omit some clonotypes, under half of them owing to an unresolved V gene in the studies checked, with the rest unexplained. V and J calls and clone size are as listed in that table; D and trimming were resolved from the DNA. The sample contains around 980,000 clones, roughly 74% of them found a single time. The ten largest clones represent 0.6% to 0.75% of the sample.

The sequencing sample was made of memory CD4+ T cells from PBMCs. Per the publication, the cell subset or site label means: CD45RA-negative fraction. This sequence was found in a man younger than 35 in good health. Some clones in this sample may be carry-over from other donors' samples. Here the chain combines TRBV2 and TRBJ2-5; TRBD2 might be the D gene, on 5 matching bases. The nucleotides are TGTGCCAGCAACTTTTTCGCGGGTGAAGGGGAGACCCAGTACTTC. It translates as CASNFFAGEGETQYF.